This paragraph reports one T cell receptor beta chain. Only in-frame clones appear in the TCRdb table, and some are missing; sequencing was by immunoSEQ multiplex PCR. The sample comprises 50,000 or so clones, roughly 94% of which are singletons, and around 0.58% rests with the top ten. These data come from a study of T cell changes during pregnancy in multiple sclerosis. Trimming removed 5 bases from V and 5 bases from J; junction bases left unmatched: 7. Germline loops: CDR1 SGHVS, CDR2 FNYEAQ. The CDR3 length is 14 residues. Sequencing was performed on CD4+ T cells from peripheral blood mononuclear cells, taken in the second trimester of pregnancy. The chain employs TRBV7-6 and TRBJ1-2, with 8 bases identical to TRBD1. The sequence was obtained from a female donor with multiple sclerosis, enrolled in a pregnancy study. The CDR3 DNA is TGTGCCAGCAGCGAGACCGGGACAGGTTATGGCTACACCTTC. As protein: CASSETGTGYGYTF.